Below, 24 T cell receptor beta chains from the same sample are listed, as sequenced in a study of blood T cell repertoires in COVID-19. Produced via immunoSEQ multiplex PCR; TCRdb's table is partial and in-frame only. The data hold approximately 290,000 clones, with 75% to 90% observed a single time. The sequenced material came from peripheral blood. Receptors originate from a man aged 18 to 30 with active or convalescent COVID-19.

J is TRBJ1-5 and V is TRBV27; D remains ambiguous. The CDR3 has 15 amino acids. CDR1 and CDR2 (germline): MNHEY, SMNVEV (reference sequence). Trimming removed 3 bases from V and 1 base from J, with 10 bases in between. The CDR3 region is CASSLGAGSNQPQHF. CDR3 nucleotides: TGTGCCAGCAGTTTGGGAGCAGGAAGCAATCAGCCCCAGCATTTT.

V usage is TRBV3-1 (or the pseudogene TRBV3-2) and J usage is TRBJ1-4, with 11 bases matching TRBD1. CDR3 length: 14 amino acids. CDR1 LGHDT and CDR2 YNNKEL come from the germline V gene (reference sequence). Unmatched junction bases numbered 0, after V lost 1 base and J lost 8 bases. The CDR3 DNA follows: TGTGCCAGCAGCCAAGGGACAGGGGGCGAAAAACTGTTTTTT. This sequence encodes CASSQGTGGEKLFF.

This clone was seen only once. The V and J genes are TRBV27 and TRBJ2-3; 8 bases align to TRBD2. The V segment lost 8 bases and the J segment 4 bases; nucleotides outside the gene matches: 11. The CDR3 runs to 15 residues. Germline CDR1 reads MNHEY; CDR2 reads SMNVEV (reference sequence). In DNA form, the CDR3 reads TGTGCCAGCCTTGTAGCGGGGAGCCGCCCAGATACGCAGTATTTT. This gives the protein CASLVAGSRPDTQYF.

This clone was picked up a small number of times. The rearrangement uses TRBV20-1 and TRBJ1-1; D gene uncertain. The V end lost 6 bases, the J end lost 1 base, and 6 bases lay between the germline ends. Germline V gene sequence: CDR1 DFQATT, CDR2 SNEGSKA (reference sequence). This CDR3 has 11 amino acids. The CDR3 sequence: CSARENTEAFF. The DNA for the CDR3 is TGCAGTGCCCGAGAGAACACTGAAGCTTTCTTT.

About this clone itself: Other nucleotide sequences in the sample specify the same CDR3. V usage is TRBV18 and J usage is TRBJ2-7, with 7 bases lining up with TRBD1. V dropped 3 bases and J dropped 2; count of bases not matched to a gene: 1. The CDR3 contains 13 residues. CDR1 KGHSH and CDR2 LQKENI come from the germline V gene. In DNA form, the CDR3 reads TGTGCCAGCTCACCGGGACAGCCCTACGAGCAGTACTTC. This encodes CASSPGQPYEQYF. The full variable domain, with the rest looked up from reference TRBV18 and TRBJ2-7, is NAGVMQNPRHLVRRRGQEARLRCSPMKGHSHVYWYRQLPEEGLKFMVYLQKENIIDESGMPKERFSAEFPKEGPSILRIQQVVRGDSAAYFCASSPGQPYEQYFGPGTRLTVT.

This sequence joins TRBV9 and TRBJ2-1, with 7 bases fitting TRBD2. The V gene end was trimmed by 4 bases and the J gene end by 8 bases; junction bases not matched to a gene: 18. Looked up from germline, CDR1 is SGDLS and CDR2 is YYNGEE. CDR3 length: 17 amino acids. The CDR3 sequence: CASSKSLAGKRGDEQFF. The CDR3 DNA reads TGTGCCAGCAGCAAGAGTTTAGCGGGCAAAAGGGGCGATGAGCAGTTCTTC.

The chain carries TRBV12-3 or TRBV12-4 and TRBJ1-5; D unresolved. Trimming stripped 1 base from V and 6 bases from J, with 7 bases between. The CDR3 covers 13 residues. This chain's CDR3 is CASSLGLSQPQHF. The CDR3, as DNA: TGTGCCAGCAGTTTAGGTCTCAGTCAGCCCCAGCATTTT.

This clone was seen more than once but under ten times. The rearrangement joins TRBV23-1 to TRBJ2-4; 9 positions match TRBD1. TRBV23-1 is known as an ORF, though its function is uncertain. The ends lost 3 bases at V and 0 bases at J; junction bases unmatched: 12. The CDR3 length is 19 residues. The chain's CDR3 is CASSHRDRESWLAKNIQYF. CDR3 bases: TGCGCCAGCAGTCATCGGGACAGGGAAAGCTGGCTAGCCAAAAACATTCAGTACTTC.

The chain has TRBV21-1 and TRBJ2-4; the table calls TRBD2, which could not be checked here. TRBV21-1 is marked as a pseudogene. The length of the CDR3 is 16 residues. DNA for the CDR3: TGTGCCAGCAGCAGAGGGCAGATTGTAGCCAAAAACATTCAGTACTTC. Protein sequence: CASSRGQIVAKNIQYF.

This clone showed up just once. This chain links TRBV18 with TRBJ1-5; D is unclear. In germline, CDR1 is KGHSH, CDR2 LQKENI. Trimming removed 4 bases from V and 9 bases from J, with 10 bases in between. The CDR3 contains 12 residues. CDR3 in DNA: TGTGCCAGCTCACAGGGAGGTATGCCCCAGCATTTT. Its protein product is CASSQGGMPQHF.

CDR3 DNA: TGCGCCAGCAGCCAAGATACCGGGGCTGGGGCCAACGTCCTGACTTTC. It yields the protein CASSQDTGAGANVLTF. The chain has TRBV4-1 and TRBJ2-6; a weak D match, TRBD2 (5 bases). V dropped 0 bases and J dropped 2 bases, with 8 bases sitting between them. From germline, CDR1 is MGHRA and CDR2 YSYEKL. The CDR3 length is 16 residues.

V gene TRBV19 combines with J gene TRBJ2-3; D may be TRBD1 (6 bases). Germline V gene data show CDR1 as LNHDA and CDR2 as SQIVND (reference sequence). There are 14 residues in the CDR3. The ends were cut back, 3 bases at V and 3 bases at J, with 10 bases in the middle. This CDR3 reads CASSIRGWTDTQYF. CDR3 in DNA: TGTGCCAGTAGTATCAGGGGTTGGACAGATACGCAGTATTTT.

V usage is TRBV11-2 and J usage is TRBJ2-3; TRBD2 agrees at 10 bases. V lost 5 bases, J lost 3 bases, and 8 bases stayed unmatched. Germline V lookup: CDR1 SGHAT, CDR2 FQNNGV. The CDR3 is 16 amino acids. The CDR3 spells CASSLPAGGPTDTQYF. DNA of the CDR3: TGTGCCAGCAGCCTACCAGCGGGAGGGCCTACAGATACGCAGTATTTT.

The CDR3 coding sequence is TGTGCCAGCAGTTTAATCGTGACAGGCCTCCACGAGCAGTACTTC. Translated, it gives CASSLIVTGLHEQYF. The rearrangement joins TRBV27 to TRBJ2-7; D might be TRBD1 (6 bases). Trimming took 2 bases from V and 5 from J, leaving 16 bases between them. Germline values: CDR1 MNHEY, CDR2 SMNVEV (reference sequence). This CDR3 contains 15 residues.

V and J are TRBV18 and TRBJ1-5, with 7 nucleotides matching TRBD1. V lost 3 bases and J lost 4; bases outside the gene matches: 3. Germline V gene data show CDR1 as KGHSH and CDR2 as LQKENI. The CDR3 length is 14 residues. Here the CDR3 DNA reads TGTGCCAGCTCACCGGACAGGTCGAATCAGCCCCAGCATTTT. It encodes CASSPDRSNQPQHF.

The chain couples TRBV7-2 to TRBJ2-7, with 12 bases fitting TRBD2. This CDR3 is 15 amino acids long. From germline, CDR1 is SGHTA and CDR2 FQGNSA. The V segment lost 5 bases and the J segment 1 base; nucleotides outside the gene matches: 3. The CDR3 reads CASSETSGRSYEQYF. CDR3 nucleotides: TGTGCCAGCAGCGAAACTAGCGGGAGGTCCTACGAGCAGTACTTC.

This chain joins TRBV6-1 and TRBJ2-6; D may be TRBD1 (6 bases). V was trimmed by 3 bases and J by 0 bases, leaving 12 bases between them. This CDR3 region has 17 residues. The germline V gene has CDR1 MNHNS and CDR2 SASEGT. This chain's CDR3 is CASSETGFSSGANVLTF. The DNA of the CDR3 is TGTGCCAGCAGTGAGACAGGTTTTTCCTCTGGGGCCAACGTCCTGACTTTC.

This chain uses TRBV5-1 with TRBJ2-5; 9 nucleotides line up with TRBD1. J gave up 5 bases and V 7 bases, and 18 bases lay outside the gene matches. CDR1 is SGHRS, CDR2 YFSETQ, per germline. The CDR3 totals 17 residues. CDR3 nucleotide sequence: TGCGCCAGCCGACCAGCCTACCGGGGACAGGGTAGGGAGACCCAGTACTTC. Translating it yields CASRPAYRGQGRETQYF.

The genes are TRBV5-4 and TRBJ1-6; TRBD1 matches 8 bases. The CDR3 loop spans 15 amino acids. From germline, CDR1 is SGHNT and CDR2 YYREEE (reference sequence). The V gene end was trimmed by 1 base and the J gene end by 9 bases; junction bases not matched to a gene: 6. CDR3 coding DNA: TGTGCCAGCAGCTTGCGGACAGGGAGTCCTTCACCCCTCCACTTT. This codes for CASSLRTGSPSPLHF.

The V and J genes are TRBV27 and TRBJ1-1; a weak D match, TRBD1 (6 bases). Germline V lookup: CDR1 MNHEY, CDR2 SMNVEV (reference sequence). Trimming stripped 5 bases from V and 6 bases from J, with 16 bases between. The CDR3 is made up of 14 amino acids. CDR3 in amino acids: CASSLRGAISEAFF. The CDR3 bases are TGTGCCAGCAGTCTACGGGGGGCAATTTCTGAAGCTTTCTTT.

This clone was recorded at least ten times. The DNA of the CDR3 is TGTGCCAGCAGCTTAGATCAGGGGCGCAACGAGCAGTACTTC. Amino acid sequence: CASSLDQGRNEQYF. The J gene is TRBJ2-7, the V gene TRBV7-2; D perhaps matches TRBD1 (6 bases). Trimming took off 1 base at V and 5 bases at J, with 12 bases between the two ends. This CDR3 is built from 14 residues. The germline CDR1 and CDR2 sequences are SGHTA and FQGNSA.

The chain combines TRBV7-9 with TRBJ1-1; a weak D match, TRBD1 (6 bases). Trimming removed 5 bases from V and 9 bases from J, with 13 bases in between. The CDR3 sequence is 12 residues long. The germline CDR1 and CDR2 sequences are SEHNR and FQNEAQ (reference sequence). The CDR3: CASSGGDTQAFF. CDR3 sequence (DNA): TGTGCCAGCAGCGGGGGGGACACCCAAGCTTTCTTT. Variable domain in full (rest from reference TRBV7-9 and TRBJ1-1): DTGVSQNPRHKITKRGQNVTFRCDPISEHNRLYWYRQTLGQGPEFLTYFQNEAQLEKSRLLSDRFSAERPKGSFSTLEIQRTEQGDSAMYLCASSGGDTQAFFGQGTRLTVV.

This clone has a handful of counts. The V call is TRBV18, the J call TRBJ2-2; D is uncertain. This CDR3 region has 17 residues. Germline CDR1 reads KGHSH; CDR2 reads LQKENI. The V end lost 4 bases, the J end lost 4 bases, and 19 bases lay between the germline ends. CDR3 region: CASSHNRPESGTGELFF. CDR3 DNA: TGTGCCAGCTCACACAATAGACCCGAGTCGGGCACCGGGGAGCTGTTTTTT.

CDR3 nucleotides: TGCGCCAGCAGCTTGGATAGCTCTGGGGCCAACGTCCTGACTTTC. It codes for CASSLDSSGANVLTF. This chain links TRBV5-1 with TRBJ2-6, with no clear D. Trimming cost V 0 bases and J 0 bases, with 4 bases left between them. CDR3 length: 15 residues. CDR1 and CDR2 from the germline V gene are SGHRS and YFSETQ. The complete variable domain, with remaining parts taken from reference TRBV5-1 and TRBJ2-6, reads KAGVTQTPRYLIKTRGQQVTLSCSPISGHRSVSWYQQTPGQGLQFLFEYFSETQRNKGNFPGRFSGRQFSNSRSEMNVSTLELGDSALYLCASSLDSSGANVLTFGAGSRLTVL.